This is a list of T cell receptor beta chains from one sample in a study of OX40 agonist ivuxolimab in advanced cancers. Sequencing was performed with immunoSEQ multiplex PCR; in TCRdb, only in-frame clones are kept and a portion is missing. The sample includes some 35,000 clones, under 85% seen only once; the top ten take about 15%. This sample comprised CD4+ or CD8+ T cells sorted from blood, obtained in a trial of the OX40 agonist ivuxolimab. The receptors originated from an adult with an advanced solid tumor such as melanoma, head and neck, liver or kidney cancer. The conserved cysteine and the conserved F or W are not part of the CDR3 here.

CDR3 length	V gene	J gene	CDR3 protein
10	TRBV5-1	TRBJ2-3	ASSLQTDTQY
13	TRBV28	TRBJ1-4	ASSSAAQGNEKLF
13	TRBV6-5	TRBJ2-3	ASSYSRAGTDTQY
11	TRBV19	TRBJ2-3	ASSMGLRGTQY
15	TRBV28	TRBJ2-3	ASSFWGEGDHTDTQY
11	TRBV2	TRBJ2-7	ASSAGTVYEQY
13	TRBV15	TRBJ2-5	ATSPGSVLQETQY
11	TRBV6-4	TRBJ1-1	ASSELAGTEAF
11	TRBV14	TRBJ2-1	ASSRGQSNEQF
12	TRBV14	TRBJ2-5	ASSRNRAQETQY
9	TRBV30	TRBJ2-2	AWSVGGELF
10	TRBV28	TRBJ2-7	ASRQDLGEQY
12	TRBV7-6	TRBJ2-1	ASSLKAGGEEQF
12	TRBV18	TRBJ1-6	ASSPKTGAETLH